The subject of this entry is one T cell receptor (beta chain). The method was immunoSEQ multiplex PCR; TCRdb's version includes in-frame clones alone and lacks a portion of them. The sample lists tens of thousands of clones; 70% to 90% were seen once. The data belong to a study of cytotoxic CD8 clonotypes in ibrutinib-treated CLL. Trimming cost V 1 base and J 12 bases; bases outside gene matches: 6. The CDR3 is 13 amino acids. Germline V gene data show CDR1 as SGHNT and CDR2 as YYREEE (reference sequence). The chain has TRBV5-4 and TRBJ2-4, with 8 bases fitting TRBD1. The specimen comprised PBMCs, sampled before ibrutinib treatment. This TCR came from a human donor with chronic lymphocytic leukemia. This CDR3 reads CASSLSPDRAQYF. The CDR3 bases are TGTGCCAGCAGCTTGTCCCCGGACAGGGCTCAGTACTTC.